The entry below gives a single T cell receptor (beta chain) sequence along with its context. Antigen specificity is unknown. The data were taken from a study of early stage breast cancer tumors. The protocol was immunoSEQ multiplex PCR, while the TCRdb copy is restricted to in-frame clones and leaves out a portion. The sample holds fewer than 70,000 clones; around three quarters are singletons and the top ten take roughly 3.5%. In germline, CDR1 is KGHSH, CDR2 LQKENI. CDR3 length equals 17 residues. V trimming: 0 bases; J trimming: 5 bases; junction bases outside the gene matches: 8. General observations from the study: Tumors had about 2.4-fold higher T cell density and higher clonality than adjacent normal breast tissue. Enriched TCRB sequences shared across patients were mostly commonly generated sequences.

Material: blood. This clonotype was sampled from a person in their thirties with breast cancer. V gene TRBV18 combines with J gene TRBJ2-5; TRBD2 matches at 11 bases. CDR3 nucleotide sequence: TGTGCCAGCTCACCACCCCTCTCACTAGCGGGAGTTGAGACCCAGTACTTC. Amino acids: CASSPPLSLAGVETQYF.